This entry describes one T cell receptor (beta chain). This same CDR3 is encoded by further DNA sequences in the sample. V lost 1 base to trimming and J lost 0 bases; unmatched junction nucleotides: 4. Germline V CDR1 and CDR2: SGHRS, YFSETQ. The CDR3 has 15 amino acids. The repertoire was sequenced with immunoSEQ multiplex PCR; TCRdb's copy has only in-frame clones and lacks some. Of about 81,000 clones listed, 96% were seen once; the top ten hold around 0.2%. The data derive from a study of technical replicates of blood from four donors. The V call is TRBV5-1, the J call TRBJ2-7; 7 positions match TRBD1. The sequenced material came from T cells isolated from PBMCs. The clonotype was recovered from a human donor in good health. CDR3 sequence reads: CASSLSQGRSYEQYF. The CDR3 nucleotides are TGCGCCAGCAGCTTGTCACAGGGGCGCTCCTACGAGCAGTACTTC. The full variable domain, in which reference TRBV5-1 and TRBJ2-7 provide the parts outside the CDR3, is KAGVTQTPRYLIKTRGQQVTLSCSPISGHRSVSWYQQTPGQGLQFLFEYFSETQRNKGNFPGRFSGRQFSNSRSEMNVSTLELGDSALYLCASSLSQGRSYEQYFGPGTRLTVT.